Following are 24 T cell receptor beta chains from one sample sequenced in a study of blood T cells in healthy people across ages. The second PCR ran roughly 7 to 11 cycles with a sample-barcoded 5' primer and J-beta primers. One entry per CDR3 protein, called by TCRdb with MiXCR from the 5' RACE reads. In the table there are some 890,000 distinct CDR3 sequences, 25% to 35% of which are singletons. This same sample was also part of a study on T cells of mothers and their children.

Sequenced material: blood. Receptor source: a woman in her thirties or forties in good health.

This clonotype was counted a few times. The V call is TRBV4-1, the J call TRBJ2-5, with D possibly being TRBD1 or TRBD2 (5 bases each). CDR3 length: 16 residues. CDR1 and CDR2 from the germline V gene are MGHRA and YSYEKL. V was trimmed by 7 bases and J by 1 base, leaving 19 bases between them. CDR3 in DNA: TGCGCCAGCACCCCGGGGCTCGATTTCTTCCAAGAGACCCAGTACTTC. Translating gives CASTPGLDFFQETQYF.

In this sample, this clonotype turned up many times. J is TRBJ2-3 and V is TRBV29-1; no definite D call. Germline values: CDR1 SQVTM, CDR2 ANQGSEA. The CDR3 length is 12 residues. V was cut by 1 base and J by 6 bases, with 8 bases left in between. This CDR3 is CSVEGTWDTQYF. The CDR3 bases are TGCAGCGTTGAAGGAACGTGGGATACGCAGTATTTT.

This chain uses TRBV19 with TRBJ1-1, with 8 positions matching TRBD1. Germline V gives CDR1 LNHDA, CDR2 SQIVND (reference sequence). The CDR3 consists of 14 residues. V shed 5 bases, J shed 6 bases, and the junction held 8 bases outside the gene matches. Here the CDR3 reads CASSQQGVGAEAFF. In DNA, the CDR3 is TGTGCCAGTAGTCAACAGGGGGTGGGCGCTGAAGCTTTCTTT.

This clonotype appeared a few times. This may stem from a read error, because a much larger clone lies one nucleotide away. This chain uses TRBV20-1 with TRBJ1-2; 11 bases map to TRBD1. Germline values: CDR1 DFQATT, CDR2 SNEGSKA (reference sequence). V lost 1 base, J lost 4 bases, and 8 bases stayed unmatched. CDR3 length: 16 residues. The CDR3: CSARGTGGSSSYGYTF. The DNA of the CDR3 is TGCAGTGCTAGAGGGACAGGGGGCTCTTCTAGCTATGGCTACACCTTC.

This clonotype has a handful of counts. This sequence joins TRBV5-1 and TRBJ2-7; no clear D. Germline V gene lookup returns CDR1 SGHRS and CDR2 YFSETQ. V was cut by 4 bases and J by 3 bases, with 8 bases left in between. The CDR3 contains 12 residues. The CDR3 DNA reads TGCGCCAGCAGCAAAGAAGACTACGAGCAGTACTTC. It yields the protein CASSKEDYEQYF.

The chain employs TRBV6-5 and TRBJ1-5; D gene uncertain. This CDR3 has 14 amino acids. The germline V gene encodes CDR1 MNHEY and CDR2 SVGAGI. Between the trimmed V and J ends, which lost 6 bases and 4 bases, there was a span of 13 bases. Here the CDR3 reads CASRAGGSNQPQHF. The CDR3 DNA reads TGTGCCAGCAGGGCGGGTGGGTCAAATCAGCCCCAGCATTTT.

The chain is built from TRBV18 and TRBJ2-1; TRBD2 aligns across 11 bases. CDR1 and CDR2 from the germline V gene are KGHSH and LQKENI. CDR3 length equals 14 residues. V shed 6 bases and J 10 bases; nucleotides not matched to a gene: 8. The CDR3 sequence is CASSSDLAGGEQFF. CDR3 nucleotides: TGTGCCAGCTCGTCCGACCTAGCGGGGGGAGAGCAGTTCTTC.

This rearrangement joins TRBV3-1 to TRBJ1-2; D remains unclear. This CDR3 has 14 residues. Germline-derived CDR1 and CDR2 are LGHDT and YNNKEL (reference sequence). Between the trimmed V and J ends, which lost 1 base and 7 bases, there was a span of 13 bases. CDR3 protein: CASSQVEGRTGYTF. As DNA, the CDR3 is TGTGCCAGCAGCCAAGTAGAGGGTCGAACTGGCTACACCTTC.

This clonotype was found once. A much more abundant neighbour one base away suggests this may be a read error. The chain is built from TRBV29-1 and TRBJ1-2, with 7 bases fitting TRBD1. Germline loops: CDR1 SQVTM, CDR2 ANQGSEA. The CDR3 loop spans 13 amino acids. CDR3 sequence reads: CSVATGPNYGHTF. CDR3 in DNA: TGCAGCGTGGCGACAGGGCCTAACTATGGCCACACCTTC. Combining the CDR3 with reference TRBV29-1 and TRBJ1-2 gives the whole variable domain SAVISQKPSRDICQRGTSLTIQCQVDSQVTMMFWYRQQPGQSLTLIATANQGSEATYESGFVIDKFPISRPNLTFSTLTVSNMSPEDSSIYLCSVATGPNYGHTFGSGTRLTVV.

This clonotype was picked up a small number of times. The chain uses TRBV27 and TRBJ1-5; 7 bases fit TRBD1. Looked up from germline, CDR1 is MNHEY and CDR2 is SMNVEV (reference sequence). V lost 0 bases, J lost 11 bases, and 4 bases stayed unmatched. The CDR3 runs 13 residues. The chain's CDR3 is CASSLSRQGTQHF. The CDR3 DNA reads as TGTGCCAGCAGTTTATCCCGACAGGGTACCCAGCATTTT.

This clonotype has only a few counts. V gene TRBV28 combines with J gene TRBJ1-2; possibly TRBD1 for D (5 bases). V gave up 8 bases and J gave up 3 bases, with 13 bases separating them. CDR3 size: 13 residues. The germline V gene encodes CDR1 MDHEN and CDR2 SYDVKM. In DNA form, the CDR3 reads TGTGCCAGCTGGAAAAAGGGGCACTATGGCTACACCTTC. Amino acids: CASWKKGHYGYTF.

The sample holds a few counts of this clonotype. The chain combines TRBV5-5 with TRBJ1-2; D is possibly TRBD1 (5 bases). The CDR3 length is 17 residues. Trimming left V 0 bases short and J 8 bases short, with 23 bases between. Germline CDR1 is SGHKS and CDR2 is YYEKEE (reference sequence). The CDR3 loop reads CASSLGDGAQASRGYTF. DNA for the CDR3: TGTGCCAGCAGCTTGGGGGACGGGGCCCAGGCTTCGAGGGGCTACACCTTC.

For the CDR3, the DNA is TGTGCCAGCAGCACCCCGGGGGCTAATGAAAAACTGTTTTTT. Protein: CASSTPGANEKLFF. V usage is TRBV7-9 and J usage is TRBJ1-4, with D possibly matching TRBD1 (5 bases). V dropped 5 bases and J dropped 3 bases, with 10 bases sitting between them. The V gene's germline CDR1 is SEHNR and CDR2 FQNEAQ (reference sequence). The length of the CDR3 is 14 residues.

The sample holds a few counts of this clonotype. DNA for the CDR3: TGTGCCAGCAGTCCCCCGACTAGGCTCTATGGCTACACCTTC. Protein: CASSPPTRLYGYTF. V usage is TRBV28 and J usage is TRBJ1-2, with unresolved D. V lost 5 bases and J 4 bases, leaving 14 bases between the germline ends. CDR1 is MDHEN, CDR2 SYDVKM, per germline. This CDR3 contains 14 residues.

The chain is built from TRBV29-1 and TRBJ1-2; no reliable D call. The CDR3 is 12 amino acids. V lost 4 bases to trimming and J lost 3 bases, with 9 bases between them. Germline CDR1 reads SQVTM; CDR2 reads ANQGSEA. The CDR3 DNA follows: TGCAGCGTTGGGGCGGATTACTATGGCTACACCTTC. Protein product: CSVGADYYGYTF.

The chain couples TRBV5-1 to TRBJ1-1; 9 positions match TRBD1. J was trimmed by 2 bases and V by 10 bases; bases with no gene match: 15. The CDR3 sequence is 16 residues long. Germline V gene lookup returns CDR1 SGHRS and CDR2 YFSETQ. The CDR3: CAPTGGSLNLNTEAFF. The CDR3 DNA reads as TGCGCCCCCACAGGGGGCTCACTGAACCTAAACACTGAAGCTTTCTTT.

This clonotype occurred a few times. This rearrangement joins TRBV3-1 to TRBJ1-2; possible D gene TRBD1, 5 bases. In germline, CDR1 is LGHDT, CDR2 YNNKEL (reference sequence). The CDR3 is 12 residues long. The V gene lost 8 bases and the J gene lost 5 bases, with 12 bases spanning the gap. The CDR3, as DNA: TGTGCCAGCCTCTCGACAGTATATGGCTACACCTTC. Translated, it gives CASLSTVYGYTF.

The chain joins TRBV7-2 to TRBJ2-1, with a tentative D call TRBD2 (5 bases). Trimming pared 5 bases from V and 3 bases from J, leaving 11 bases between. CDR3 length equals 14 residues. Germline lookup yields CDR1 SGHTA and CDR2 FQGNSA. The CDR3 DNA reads TGTGCCAGCAGCCCGCAACTAGTCTACAATGAGCAGTTCTTC. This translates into CASSPQLVYNEQFF.

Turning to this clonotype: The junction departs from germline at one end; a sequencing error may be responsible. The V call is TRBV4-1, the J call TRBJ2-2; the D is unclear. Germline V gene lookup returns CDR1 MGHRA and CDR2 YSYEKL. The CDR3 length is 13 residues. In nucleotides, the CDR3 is TGCGCCGGCAGCCAAGAACCCCGCCGGGAGCTGTTTTTT. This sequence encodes CAGSQEPRRELFF.

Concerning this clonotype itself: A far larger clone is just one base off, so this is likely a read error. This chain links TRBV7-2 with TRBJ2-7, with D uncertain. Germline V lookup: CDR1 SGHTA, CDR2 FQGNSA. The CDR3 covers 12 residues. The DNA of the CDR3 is TGTGCCAGCAGCTTAGGCGCCTACGAGGAGTACTTC. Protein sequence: CASSLGAYEEYF.

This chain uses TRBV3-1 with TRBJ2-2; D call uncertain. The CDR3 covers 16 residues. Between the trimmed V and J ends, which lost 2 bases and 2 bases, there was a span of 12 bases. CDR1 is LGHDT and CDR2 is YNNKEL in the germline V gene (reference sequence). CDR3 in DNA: TGTGCCAGCAGCCAATTACCTAGAAGAAACACCGGGGAGCTGTTTTTT. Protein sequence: CASSQLPRRNTGELFF.

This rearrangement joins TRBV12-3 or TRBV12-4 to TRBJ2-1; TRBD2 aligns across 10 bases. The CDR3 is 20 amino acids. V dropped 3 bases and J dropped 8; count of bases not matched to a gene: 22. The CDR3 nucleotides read TGTGCCAGCAGTTTGATGGTGGGACAAGACTTAGCGGGGGGTGCCGATGAGCAGTTCTTC. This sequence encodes CASSLMVGQDLAGGADEQFF.

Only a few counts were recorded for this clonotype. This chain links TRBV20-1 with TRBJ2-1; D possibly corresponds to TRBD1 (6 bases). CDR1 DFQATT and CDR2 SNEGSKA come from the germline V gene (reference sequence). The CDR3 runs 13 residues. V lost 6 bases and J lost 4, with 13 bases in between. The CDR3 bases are TGCAGTGCGTACTTAGACAGGTACAATGAGCAGTTCTTC. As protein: CSAYLDRYNEQFF.

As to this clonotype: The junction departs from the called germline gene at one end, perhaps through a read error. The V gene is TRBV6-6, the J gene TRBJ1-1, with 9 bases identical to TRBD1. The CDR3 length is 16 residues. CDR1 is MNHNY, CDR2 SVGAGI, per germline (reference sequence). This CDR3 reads CASSYTGQGGGTAAFF. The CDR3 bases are TGTGCCAGCAGTTACACGGGACAGGGAGGAGGCACTGCAGCTTTCTTT.